Each of the 29 T cell receptor beta chains below was sequenced from the same sample in a study of patients and donors after allogeneic stem cell transplantation. MiXCR, applied by TCRdb to the RT-PCR reads, yields one record per CDR3 protein. The sample lists 90,000 to 120,000 distinct CDR3 sequences, 35% occurring once. What was sequenced was blood, either unsorted or a sorted T cell fraction (not recorded which). The receptors stem from a human donor who was either an allogeneic HSCT recipient or a stem cell or donor lymphocyte infusion donor (not recorded which). It is not recorded whose cells these are; they may come from a transplant donor.

The chain joins TRBV20-1 to TRBJ1-4; D call uncertain. Germline V gene data show CDR1 as DFQATT and CDR2 as SNEGSKA (reference sequence). The CDR3 runs 14 residues. The V gene lost 0 bases and the J gene lost 7 bases, with 12 bases spanning the gap. This chain's CDR3 is CSAREPGSSEKLFF. CDR3 in DNA: TGCAGTGCTAGAGAGCCAGGATCTAGTGAAAAACTGTTTTTT.

The V and J genes are TRBV12-3 or TRBV12-4 and TRBJ2-2, with D maybe TRBD1 (6 bases). Between the trimmed V and J ends, which lost 4 bases and 7 bases, there was a span of 16 bases. The CDR3 consists of 15 residues. Here the CDR3 reads CASSSLGQGNGELFF. As DNA, the CDR3 is TGTGCCAGCAGTTCCCTAGGCCAGGGGAACGGGGAGCTGTTTTTT.

The chain recombines TRBV20-1 with TRBJ1-2; 7 nucleotides match TRBD1. The V gene end was trimmed by 7 bases and the J gene end by 0 bases; junction bases not matched to a gene: 2. The length of the CDR3 is 12 residues. The germline V gene encodes CDR1 DFQATT and CDR2 SNEGSKA (reference sequence). CDR3 region: CSVTGPNYGYTF. CDR3 nucleotides: TGCAGTGTGACAGGGCCTAACTATGGCTACACCTTC.

This clonotype was counted only a few times. This chain uses TRBV10-3 with TRBJ1-1, with D maybe TRBD1 (5 bases). The V end was cut by 5 bases, the J end by 11 bases, with 18 bases between. From germline, CDR1 is ENHRY and CDR2 SYGVKD. CDR3 length: 13 amino acids. CDR3 nucleotides: TGTGCCATCAGTCCGACCGATCAGGGTACGGCTTTCTTT. It yields the protein CAISPTDQGTAFF.

This rearrangement joins TRBV9 to TRBJ2-5, with D unresolved. V lost 4 bases to trimming and J lost 3 bases, with 7 bases between them. The CDR3 totals 12 residues. The germline V gene has CDR1 SGDLS and CDR2 YYNGEE. CDR3 in amino acids: CASSSFEETQYF. The CDR3 DNA reads as TGTGCCAGCAGCTCATTTGAAGAGACCCAGTACTTC.

In this sample, this clonotype turned up a few times. The chain is built from TRBV28 and TRBJ2-1; D might be TRBD1 (5 bases). CDR1 is MDHEN, CDR2 SYDVKM, per germline. This CDR3 has 15 residues. V was shortened by 5 bases and J by 5 bases, with 16 bases between the two germline ends. This CDR3 is CASSPLGNRNNEQFF. The DNA of the CDR3 is TGTGCCAGCAGTCCCCTCGGAAACAGGAACAATGAGCAGTTCTTC.

The chain is built from TRBV6-2 or TRBV6-3 and TRBJ2-4, with no clear D. V lost 0 bases and J lost 4, with 1 base in between. The CDR3 length is 12 residues. Looked up from germline, CDR1 is MNHEY and CDR2 is SVGEGT. The CDR3 region has the DNA TGTGCCAGCAGTTACTCGAAAAACATTCAGTACTTC. Its protein product is CASSYSKNIQYF.

This chain joins TRBV2 and TRBJ2-2; TRBD1 is a possible D gene (5 bases). Germline V gene lookup returns CDR1 SNHLY and CDR2 FYNNEI. The CDR3 has 13 residues. V was shortened by 6 bases and J by 4 bases, with 9 bases between the two germline ends. CDR3 sequence: CASRGLGTGELFF. Written as DNA, the CDR3 is TGTGCCAGCAGGGGGCTCGGCACCGGGGAGCTGTTTTTT.

This chain links TRBV7-8 with TRBJ1-5; D gene ambiguous. The CDR3 spans 12 residues. The V end was cut by 1 base, the J end by 10 bases, with 8 bases between. CDR1 is SGHVS and CDR2 is FQNEAQ in the germline V gene. The CDR3 DNA reads TGTGCCAGCAGCTTAGTTCTCGGTCCCCAGCATTTT. Translated, it gives CASSLVLGPQHF.

This chain uses TRBV7-9 with TRBJ1-1; maybe TRBD1 (5 bases). Looked up from germline, CDR1 is SEHNR and CDR2 is FQNEAQ (reference sequence). Deletions cut 6 bases from V and 5 bases from J, with 13 bases between. The CDR3 is made up of 13 amino acids. This chain's CDR3 is CASRPQGGTEAFF. The CDR3 DNA is TGTGCCAGCAGACCCCAGGGTGGGACTGAAGCTTTCTTT.

V usage is TRBV7-3 and J usage is TRBJ2-1; D is undetermined. Trimming cost V 6 bases and J 1 base, with 19 bases left between them. The CDR3 is 17 amino acids. The germline gives CDR1 SGHTA, CDR2 FQGTGA. Written as DNA, the CDR3 is TGTGCCAGCAGTACCCCGAGAGGTCTAGTTTCCTACAATGAGCAGTTCTTC. Encoded protein: CASSTPRGLVSYNEQFF.

This clonotype was observed a few times. The V gene is TRBV20-1, the J gene TRBJ1-4; 7 bases match TRBD1. Germline V CDR1 and CDR2: DFQATT, SNEGSKA (reference sequence). V trimming: 6 bases; J trimming: 8 bases; junction bases outside the gene matches: 12. CDR3 length equals 14 residues. CDR3 in amino acids: CSARVRQGLEKLFF. CDR3 nucleotide sequence: TGCAGTGCCAGGGTCCGACAGGGATTGGAAAAACTGTTTTTT.

This chain links TRBV10-3 with TRBJ2-7; D assignment may be TRBD1 or TRBD2 (5 bases each). Trimming shortened V by 4 bases and J by 2 bases, and 12 bases separated the two germline ends. Per the germline V gene, CDR1 is ENHRY and CDR2 is SYGVKD. This CDR3 is built from 14 residues. The CDR3: CAISARDGTYEQYF. CDR3 in DNA: TGTGCCATCAGTGCCCGGGACGGAACCTACGAGCAGTACTTC.

This sequence joins TRBV7-8 and TRBJ1-5, with 7 bases fitting TRBD1. Trimming at V came to 0 bases and at J to 3 bases, leaving 2 bases not matched to a gene. The CDR3 is 15 residues long. The germline V gene encodes CDR1 SGHVS and CDR2 FQNEAQ. CDR3 residues: CASSLAGTVNQPQHF. Here the CDR3 DNA reads TGTGCCAGCAGCTTAGCTGGGACAGTCAATCAGCCCCAGCATTTT. Using reference TRBV7-8 and TRBJ1-5 for the parts outside the CDR3, the full variable domain is GAGVSQSPRYKVAKRGQDVALRCDPISGHVSLFWYQQALGQGPEFLTYFQNEAQLDKSGLPSDRFFAERPEGSVSTLKIQRTQQEDSAVYLCASSLAGTVNQPQHFGDGTRLSIL.

V and J are TRBV21-1 and TRBJ1-4; TRBD1, as called in the table, went unchecked against the DNA. TRBV21-1 is flagged as a pseudogene. This CDR3 is 15 amino acids long. The CDR3 DNA is TGTGCCAGCACCCCCTTGCGCCTGATCGGGGAAAAACTGTTTTTT. Translation: CASTPLRLIGEKLFF.

V and J are TRBV6-1 and TRBJ2-2; D is undetermined. This CDR3 comprises 14 residues. Germline loops: CDR1 MNHNS, CDR2 SASEGT. V was clipped by 0 bases and J by 3 bases, with 5 bases between them. The CDR3 DNA is TGTGCCAGCAGTGAAGCGTGGCACACCGGGGAGCTGTTTTTT. Its translation: CASSEAWHTGELFF.

The chain employs TRBV20-1 and TRBJ2-2; 8 positions agree with TRBD1. V lost 6 bases, J lost 3 bases, and 6 bases stayed unmatched. The CDR3 totals 14 residues. Germline V lookup: CDR1 DFQATT, CDR2 SNEGSKA (reference sequence). The CDR3 DNA is TGCAGTGCCGCCGGACAGGGTCACACCGGGGAGCTGTTTTTT. Translated: CSAAGQGHTGELFF.

This clonotype has only a few counts. The chain carries TRBV20-1 and TRBJ1-5, with 7 bases matching TRBD1. The length of the CDR3 is 14 residues. The ends lost 6 bases at V and 0 bases at J; junction bases unmatched: 5. Germline V lookup: CDR1 DFQATT, CDR2 SNEGSKA (reference sequence). CDR3 sequence reads: CSAGGRYSNQPQHF. The CDR3 DNA is TGCAGTGCAGGGGGCCGTTATAGCAATCAGCCCCAGCATTTT.

This clonotype was counted between two and nine times. The chain recombines TRBV7-2 with TRBJ1-2; perhaps TRBD1 as D (6 bases). From germline, CDR1 is SGHTA and CDR2 FQGNSA. The CDR3 spans 13 residues. Trimming cost V 5 bases and J 8 bases, with 15 bases left between them. The CDR3: CASSLGGEGGYTF. CDR3 in DNA: TGTGCCAGCAGCCTAGGGGGAGAGGGAGGCTACACCTTC.

This chain connects TRBV4-2 to TRBJ1-1; 8 positions match TRBD1. The CDR3 contains 17 residues. Germline trimming cut 2 bases from V and 1 base from J; bases unmatched to any gene: 9. Looked up from germline, CDR1 is LGHNA and CDR2 is YNFKEQ. This chain's CDR3 is CASSQLNRGVSNTEAFF. CDR3 DNA sequence: TGTGCCAGCAGCCAACTCAACAGGGGGGTATCGAACACTGAAGCTTTCTTT.

This clonotype has only a few counts. The rearrangement links TRBV28 to TRBJ1-4; D is unclear. V gave up 6 bases and J gave up 7 bases, with 9 bases separating them. The germline gives CDR1 MDHEN, CDR2 SYDVKM. This CDR3 is built from 12 residues. CDR3 bases: TGTGCCAGCAGCACCTTGCCTGAAAAACTGTTTTTT. Translating gives CASSTLPEKLFF.

This clonotype appeared a single time. The CDR3 ends on some other residue instead of the conserved phenylalanine or tryptophan, so this is likely a read error. V and J are TRBV3-1 and TRBJ1-6; no firm D call. Germline loops: CDR1 LGHDT, CDR2 YNNKEL (reference sequence). V was pared by 0 bases and J by 9 bases, with 3 bases between. This CDR3 comprises 12 residues. DNA for the CDR3: TGTGCCAGCAGCCAAGACACTTCACCCCTCCACTTG. It encodes CASSQDTSPLHL.

V is TRBV7-2 and J is TRBJ1-4; D call uncertain. The CDR3 is 14 amino acids. Germline CDR1 SGHTA, CDR2 FQGNSA. Deletions cut 5 bases from V and 2 bases from J, with 9 bases between. In DNA, the CDR3 is TGTGCCAGCAGCCTTGGTGGCACTAATGAAAAACTGTTTTTT. Encoded protein: CASSLGGTNEKLFF.

V gene TRBV7-9 combines with J gene TRBJ1-1; D call uncertain. The CDR3 extends over 15 amino acids. The germline V and J ends were trimmed by 1 base and 1 base, with 10 bases remaining between them. CDR1 is SEHNR and CDR2 is FQNEAQ in the germline V gene (reference sequence). CDR3 residues: CASSLVPERNTEAFF. In DNA, the CDR3 is TGTGCCAGCAGCTTAGTCCCCGAAAGGAACACTGAAGCTTTCTTT. The entire variable domain, with the rest obtained from reference TRBV7-9 and TRBJ1-1, is as follows: DTGVSQNPRHKITKRGQNVTFRCDPISEHNRLYWYRQTLGQGPEFLTYFQNEAQLEKSRLLSDRFSAERPKGSFSTLEIQRTEQGDSAMYLCASSLVPERNTEAFFGQGTRLTVV.

This chain uses TRBV12-3 or TRBV12-4 with TRBJ2-1; TRBD1 agrees at 8 bases. V lost 3 bases, J lost 10 bases, and 8 bases stayed unmatched. This CDR3 contains 14 residues. The CDR3 here is CASSLRQGASEQFF. For the CDR3, the DNA is TGTGCCAGCAGTTTGCGGCAGGGGGCGAGCGAGCAGTTCTTC.

Ten or more counts support this clonotype. This chain uses TRBV20-1 with TRBJ1-5; possible D gene TRBD1, 5 bases. V gave up 1 base and J gave up 7 bases, with 14 bases separating them. CDR1 and CDR2 (germline): DFQATT, SNEGSKA (reference sequence). This CDR3 has 14 amino acids. In DNA form, the CDR3 reads TGCAGTGCTAGAGCGGGGCAGGGTGGCCAGCCCCAGCATTTT. It is translated as CSARAGQGGQPQHF.

The gene calls are TRBV7-9 and TRBJ2-5; maybe TRBD2 (5 bases). V was pared by 4 bases and J by 2 bases, with 8 bases between. The CDR3 runs to 13 residues. From germline, CDR1 is SEHNR and CDR2 FQNEAQ (reference sequence). This CDR3 is CASSSREQETQYF. The DNA of the CDR3 is TGTGCCAGCAGCTCAAGGGAGCAAGAGACCCAGTACTTC.

This clonotype was picked up a small number of times. The rearrangement joins TRBV6-6 to TRBJ1-3, with a possible D match to TRBD1 (6 bases). The germline gives CDR1 MNHNY, CDR2 SVGAGI (reference sequence). V was trimmed by 2 bases and J by 0 bases, leaving 11 bases between them. The CDR3 sequence is 16 residues long. CDR3 sequence (DNA): TGTGCCAGCAGTTACAGGCAGGGGAGCTCTGGAAACACCATATATTTT. Translated: CASSYRQGSSGNTIYF.

This clonotype was detected ten times or more. The chain has TRBV28 and TRBJ2-2; TRBD2 aligns across 10 bases. The CDR3 covers 18 residues. J lost 1 base, V lost 3 bases, and 8 bases had no gene match. Germline values: CDR1 MDHEN, CDR2 SYDVKM. In nucleotides, the CDR3 is TGTGCCAGCAGTTTCCCCAGCGGGAGGGGGTTGAACACCGGGGAGCTGTTTTTT. This sequence encodes CASSFPSGRGLNTGELFF.